Below, 22 T cell receptor beta chains from the same sample are listed, as sequenced in a study of cytomegalovirus exposure and HLA in healthy donors. Sequencing used immunoSEQ multiplex PCR; TCRdb keeps in-frame clones, though not all of them. The sample gives tens of thousands of clones, approximately 91% of which show up once; around 2.1% is in the top ten. Sequenced input: PBMCs. These receptors originate from a man aged 30-40 years in good health and CMV-seronegative.

The genes are TRBV6-1 and TRBJ2-2; 8 nucleotides agree with TRBD2. This CDR3 comprises 17 residues. Germline CDR1 and CDR2: MNHNS and SASEGT. The J segment lost 4 bases and the V segment lost 0 bases, leaving 7 bases of the junction unmatched. The DNA for the CDR3 is TGTGCCAGCAGTGAAGCCATCCCCCGGGGGGGCACCGGGGAGCTGTTTTTT. Protein: CASSEAIPRGGTGELFF.

This clone was seen a few times. This chain links TRBV6-1 with TRBJ2-3; 13 nucleotides line up with TRBD2. Trimming removed 8 bases from V and 3 bases from J; junction bases left unmatched: 2. The CDR3 runs to 14 residues. From germline, CDR1 is MNHNS and CDR2 SASEGT. The CDR3 DNA sequence: TGTGCCAGCCGACTAGCGGGAGGTACAGATACGCAGTATTTT. As protein: CASRLAGGTDTQYF.

This clone was seen only once. The CDR3 coding sequence is TGTGCCAGCAGCAACCATAGCGGGAGAGACAGCGATACGCAGTATTTT. This translates into CASSNHSGRDSDTQYF. The chain carries TRBV13 and TRBJ2-3, with 9 bases fitting TRBD2. The CDR3 length is 16 residues. Germline V gives CDR1 PRHDT, CDR2 FYEKMQ (reference sequence). V shed 5 bases, J shed 6 bases, and the junction held 12 bases outside the gene matches.

J is TRBJ2-2 and V is TRBV19; weak D call: TRBD1 (7 bases). The CDR3 sequence is 15 residues long. V was cut by 3 bases and J by 5 bases, with 13 bases left in between. Germline V gene lookup returns CDR1 LNHDA and CDR2 SQIVND (reference sequence). Written as DNA, the CDR3 is TGTGCCAGTAGTATTCGACAGGGAGGTACCGGGGAGCTGTTTTTT. Translation: CASSIRQGGTGELFF.

The rearrangement joins TRBV5-1 to TRBJ2-7; D perhaps matches TRBD1 (6 bases). V gave up 4 bases and J gave up 0 bases, with 14 bases separating them. The CDR3 contains 15 residues. Germline V gene sequence: CDR1 SGHRS, CDR2 YFSETQ. CDR3 coding DNA: TGCGCCAGCAGCGTTACAACAGGGAGCTCCTACGAGCAGTACTTC. Translation: CASSVTTGSSYEQYF.

This clone appeared a single time. The chain employs TRBV13 and TRBJ2-7; TRBD2 aligns across 8 bases. There are 17 residues in the CDR3. Germline V gene data show CDR1 as PRHDT and CDR2 as FYEKMQ (reference sequence). The junction had 14 bases not matched to a gene; V was cut back by 5 bases and J by 2 bases. The CDR3 region is CASSQYAGLAGAYEQYF. CDR3 in DNA: TGTGCCAGCAGCCAGTACGCCGGGCTAGCGGGCGCCTACGAGCAGTACTTC.

The J gene is TRBJ2-7, the V gene TRBV27; 9 bases are a match to TRBD2. This CDR3 contains 15 residues. V trimming: 4 bases; J trimming: 5 bases; junction bases outside the gene matches: 9. Germline CDR1 is MNHEY and CDR2 is SMNVEV (reference sequence). Here the CDR3 reads CASSYSRTSEHEQYF. DNA of the CDR3: TGTGCCAGCAGTTATTCCCGGACTAGCGAGCACGAGCAGTACTTC.

The count of this clone is one. V usage is TRBV7-9 and J usage is TRBJ2-7; 10 positions agree with TRBD1. In germline, CDR1 is SEHNR, CDR2 FQNEAQ (reference sequence). J gave up 5 bases and V 6 bases, and 13 bases lay outside the gene matches. This CDR3 spans 16 amino acids. CDR3 bases: TGTGCCAGCAGACCAAGTCCCGGGACAGGGGCCCACGAGCAGTACTTC. It translates to CASRPSPGTGAHEQYF.

The chain is built from TRBV9 and TRBJ2-7, with D possibly being TRBD2 (5 bases). V was pared by 4 bases and J by 3 bases, with 14 bases between. The CDR3 has 14 residues. The V gene's germline CDR1 is SGDLS and CDR2 YYNGEE. The CDR3 reads CASSSGYFGYEQYF. The CDR3 bases are TGTGCCAGCAGCTCGGGGTATTTCGGCTACGAGCAGTACTTC. Variable domain in full (rest from reference TRBV9 and TRBJ2-7): DSGVTQTPKHLITATGQRVTLRCSPRSGDLSVYWYQQSLDQGLQFLIQYYNGEERAKGNILERFSAQQFPDLHSELNLSSLELGDSALYFCASSSGYFGYEQYFGPGTRLTVT.

The genes are TRBV4-2 and TRBJ1-4; TRBD1 agrees at 9 bases. After removal of 1 base from V and 8 bases from J, the junction contained 11 bases not matched to a gene. The CDR3 runs 17 residues. The germline V gene encodes CDR1 LGHNA and CDR2 YNFKEQ. The CDR3 spells CASSQAFPGTGSEKLFF. In DNA, the CDR3 is TGTGCCAGCAGCCAAGCTTTCCCCGGGACAGGGAGCGAAAAACTGTTTTTT.

The rearrangement uses TRBV5-1 and TRBJ2-5, with 10 bases identical to TRBD2. Trimming removed 0 bases from V and 5 bases from J; junction bases left unmatched: 7. CDR1 and CDR2 from the germline V gene are SGHRS and YFSETQ. The CDR3 runs to 16 residues. The DNA for the CDR3 is TGCGCCAGCAGCTTGGATGTAGCGGGAGGCGGGGAGACCCAGTACTTC. Encoded protein: CASSLDVAGGGETQYF. Complete variable domain (other parts from reference TRBV5-1 and TRBJ2-5): KAGVTQTPRYLIKTRGQQVTLSCSPISGHRSVSWYQQTPGQGLQFLFEYFSETQRNKGNFPGRFSGRQFSNSRSEMNVSTLELGDSALYLCASSLDVAGGGETQYFGPGTRLLVL.

About this clone itself: This specimen includes other DNA sequences encoding the same CDR3. This chain connects TRBV2 to TRBJ1-1, with D maybe TRBD1 (5 bases). V was cut by 2 bases and J by 1 base, with 8 bases left in between. Germline V gene lookup returns CDR1 SNHLY and CDR2 FYNNEI. The length of the CDR3 is 14 residues. CDR3 amino acids: CASSELRGNTEAFF. CDR3 sequence (DNA): TGTGCCAGCAGTGAACTAAGGGGGAACACTGAAGCTTTCTTT. Filled out from reference TRBV2 and TRBJ1-1, the complete variable domain reads EPEVTQTPSHQVTQMGQEVILRCVPISNHLYFYWYRQILGQKVEFLVSFYNNEISEKSEIFDDQFSVERPDGSNFTLKIRSTKLEDSAMYFCASSELRGNTEAFFGQGTRLTVV.

The chain has TRBV5-1 and TRBJ2-1; D is ambiguous. From germline, CDR1 is SGHRS and CDR2 YFSETQ. The V and J ends lost 0 bases and 4 bases respectively, with 20 bases between them. CDR3 length equals 18 residues. The CDR3: CASSLVVQNKPSYNEQFF. CDR3 nucleotides: TGCGCCAGCAGCTTGGTGGTACAGAACAAACCTTCTTACAATGAGCAGTTCTTC. Looking up the rest from reference TRBV5-1 and TRBJ2-1 gives the full variable domain: KAGVTQTPRYLIKTRGQQVTLSCSPISGHRSVSWYQQTPGQGLQFLFEYFSETQRNKGNFPGRFSGRQFSNSRSEMNVSTLELGDSALYLCASSLVVQNKPSYNEQFFGPGTRLTVL.

The chain has TRBV7-9 and TRBJ2-7, with TRBD1 as a possible D gene (5 bases). This CDR3 is built from 11 residues. The germline V and J ends were trimmed by 5 bases and 4 bases, with 6 bases remaining between them. CDR1 SEHNR and CDR2 FQNEAQ come from the germline V gene (reference sequence). The CDR3 nucleotides read TGTGCCAGCAGCCGACAGTACGAGCAGTACTTC. Translating gives CASSRQYEQYF.

The V and J genes are TRBV5-6 and TRBJ1-6, with TRBD1 as a possible D gene (6 bases). Germline CDR1 and CDR2: SGHDT and YYEEEE. This CDR3 has 19 amino acids. With 3 bases removed from V and 3 bases from J, the gap between germline ends came to 22 bases. CDR3 sequence: CASSSPRRQASNYNSPLHF. CDR3 DNA: TGTGCCAGCAGCTCACCGCGCCGACAGGCTTCAAACTATAATTCACCCCTCCACTTT.

The chain carries TRBV18 and TRBJ1-2; 9 bases are a match to TRBD1. The V gene's germline CDR1 is KGHSH and CDR2 LQKENI. CDR3 length equals 16 residues. J was trimmed by 6 bases and V by 3 bases; bases with no gene match: 11. The CDR3 loop reads CASSPDIGTGQHGYTF. The CDR3 DNA is TGTGCCAGCTCACCTGACATAGGGACAGGGCAACATGGCTACACCTTC.

As for this clone: The junction departs from germline at one end; a sequencing error may be responsible. The rearrangement joins TRBV5-4 to TRBJ1-4; 8 bases fit TRBD1. Germline V gene sequence: CDR1 SGHNT, CDR2 YYREEE (reference sequence). The CDR3 contains 14 residues. The CDR3 is CANSLTGVREKLFF. The CDR3 DNA is TGTGCCAACAGCTTGACAGGGGTGAGGGAAAAACTGTTTTTT.

The chain couples TRBV29-1 to TRBJ2-7; 11 bases match TRBD2. The CDR3 runs to 12 residues. The J segment lost 3 bases and the V segment lost 6 bases, leaving 1 base of the junction unmatched. Germline V lookup: CDR1 SQVTM, CDR2 ANQGSEA. DNA of the CDR3: TGCAGCGTACTAGCGGGAGTCTACGAGCAGTACTTC. Its translation is CSVLAGVYEQYF.

V usage is TRBV29-1 and J usage is TRBJ2-7; D is perhaps TRBD1 (6 bases). Trimming cost V 6 bases and J 3 bases, with 18 bases left between them. The CDR3 runs to 14 residues. Germline values: CDR1 SQVTM, CDR2 ANQGSEA. This CDR3 reads CSVARRQANYEQYF. The CDR3 DNA sequence: TGCAGCGTGGCCCGCCGACAGGCGAACTACGAGCAGTACTTC.

The chain links TRBV5-1 to TRBJ2-1, with 10 bases matching TRBD1. Germline V gene sequence: CDR1 SGHRS, CDR2 YFSETQ. V gave up 4 bases and J gave up 2 bases; unmatched junction bases: 15. CDR3 size: 19 residues. The CDR3 is CASSRPGQGTRKPYNEQFF. CDR3 bases: TGCGCCAGCAGCAGACCGGGACAGGGGACTAGGAAGCCCTACAATGAGCAGTTCTTC.

The V call is TRBV7-3, the J call TRBJ2-1; TRBD2 aligns across 8 bases. This CDR3 has 16 residues. Unmatched junction bases numbered 8, after V lost 1 base and J lost 6 bases. Germline V CDR1 and CDR2: SGHTA, FQGTGA. This CDR3 reads CASSLRSGSFGNEQFF. The CDR3, as DNA: TGTGCCAGCAGCTTAAGAAGCGGGAGTTTTGGCAATGAGCAGTTCTTC. Filled out from reference TRBV7-3 and TRBJ2-1, the complete variable domain reads GAGVSQTPSNKVTEKGKYVELRCDPISGHTALYWYRQSLGQGPEFLIYFQGTGAADDSGLPNDRFFAVRPEGSVSTLKIQRTERGDSAVYLCASSLRSGSFGNEQFFGPGTRLTVL.

This clone appeared a single time. This chain links TRBV6-6 with TRBJ2-5; a weak D match, TRBD2 (5 bases). The CDR3 is made up of 13 amino acids. Per the germline V gene, CDR1 is MNHNY and CDR2 is SVGAGI (reference sequence). Between the trimmed V and J ends, which lost 8 bases and 6 bases, there was a span of 16 bases. CDR3 loop: CASAPGGLKTQYF. CDR3 in DNA: TGTGCCAGCGCCCCGGGCGGGTTAAAGACCCAGTACTTC.